The clone carrying this T cell receptor beta chain was seen only a few times. Antigen specificity is unknown. Quantitative barcoded 5'-RACE was used to prepare TCR beta libraries. TCRdb re-derived calls from the 5' RACE reads in MiXCR, one entry per CDR3 protein. Among some 250,000 distinct CDR3 sequences listed, around 9.1% were seen once. These data come from a study of CD8 T cells in ankylosing spondylitis. The CDR3 contains 16 residues. Germline CDR1 DFQATT, CDR2 SNEGSKA (reference sequence). V lost 0 bases, J lost 0 bases, and 12 bases lay in between. Findings and limits, study-wide: As reported, disease-linked clones showed significant enrichment in matched ankylosing spondylitis synovial fluid. Blood from ankylosing spondylitis patients appeared to carry a characteristic roughly eight-variant TCR beta motif.

Sequencing used blood, either unsorted or a sorted T cell fraction (not recorded which). J is TRBJ2-1 and V is TRBV20-1; D is unclear. The origin of this receptor is a male donor with ankylosing spondylitis or in good health (not recorded which). CDR3 amino acids: CSARDPDRISYNEQFF. Here the CDR3 DNA reads TGCAGTGCTAGAGATCCGGACCGAATCTCCTACAATGAGCAGTTCTTC.